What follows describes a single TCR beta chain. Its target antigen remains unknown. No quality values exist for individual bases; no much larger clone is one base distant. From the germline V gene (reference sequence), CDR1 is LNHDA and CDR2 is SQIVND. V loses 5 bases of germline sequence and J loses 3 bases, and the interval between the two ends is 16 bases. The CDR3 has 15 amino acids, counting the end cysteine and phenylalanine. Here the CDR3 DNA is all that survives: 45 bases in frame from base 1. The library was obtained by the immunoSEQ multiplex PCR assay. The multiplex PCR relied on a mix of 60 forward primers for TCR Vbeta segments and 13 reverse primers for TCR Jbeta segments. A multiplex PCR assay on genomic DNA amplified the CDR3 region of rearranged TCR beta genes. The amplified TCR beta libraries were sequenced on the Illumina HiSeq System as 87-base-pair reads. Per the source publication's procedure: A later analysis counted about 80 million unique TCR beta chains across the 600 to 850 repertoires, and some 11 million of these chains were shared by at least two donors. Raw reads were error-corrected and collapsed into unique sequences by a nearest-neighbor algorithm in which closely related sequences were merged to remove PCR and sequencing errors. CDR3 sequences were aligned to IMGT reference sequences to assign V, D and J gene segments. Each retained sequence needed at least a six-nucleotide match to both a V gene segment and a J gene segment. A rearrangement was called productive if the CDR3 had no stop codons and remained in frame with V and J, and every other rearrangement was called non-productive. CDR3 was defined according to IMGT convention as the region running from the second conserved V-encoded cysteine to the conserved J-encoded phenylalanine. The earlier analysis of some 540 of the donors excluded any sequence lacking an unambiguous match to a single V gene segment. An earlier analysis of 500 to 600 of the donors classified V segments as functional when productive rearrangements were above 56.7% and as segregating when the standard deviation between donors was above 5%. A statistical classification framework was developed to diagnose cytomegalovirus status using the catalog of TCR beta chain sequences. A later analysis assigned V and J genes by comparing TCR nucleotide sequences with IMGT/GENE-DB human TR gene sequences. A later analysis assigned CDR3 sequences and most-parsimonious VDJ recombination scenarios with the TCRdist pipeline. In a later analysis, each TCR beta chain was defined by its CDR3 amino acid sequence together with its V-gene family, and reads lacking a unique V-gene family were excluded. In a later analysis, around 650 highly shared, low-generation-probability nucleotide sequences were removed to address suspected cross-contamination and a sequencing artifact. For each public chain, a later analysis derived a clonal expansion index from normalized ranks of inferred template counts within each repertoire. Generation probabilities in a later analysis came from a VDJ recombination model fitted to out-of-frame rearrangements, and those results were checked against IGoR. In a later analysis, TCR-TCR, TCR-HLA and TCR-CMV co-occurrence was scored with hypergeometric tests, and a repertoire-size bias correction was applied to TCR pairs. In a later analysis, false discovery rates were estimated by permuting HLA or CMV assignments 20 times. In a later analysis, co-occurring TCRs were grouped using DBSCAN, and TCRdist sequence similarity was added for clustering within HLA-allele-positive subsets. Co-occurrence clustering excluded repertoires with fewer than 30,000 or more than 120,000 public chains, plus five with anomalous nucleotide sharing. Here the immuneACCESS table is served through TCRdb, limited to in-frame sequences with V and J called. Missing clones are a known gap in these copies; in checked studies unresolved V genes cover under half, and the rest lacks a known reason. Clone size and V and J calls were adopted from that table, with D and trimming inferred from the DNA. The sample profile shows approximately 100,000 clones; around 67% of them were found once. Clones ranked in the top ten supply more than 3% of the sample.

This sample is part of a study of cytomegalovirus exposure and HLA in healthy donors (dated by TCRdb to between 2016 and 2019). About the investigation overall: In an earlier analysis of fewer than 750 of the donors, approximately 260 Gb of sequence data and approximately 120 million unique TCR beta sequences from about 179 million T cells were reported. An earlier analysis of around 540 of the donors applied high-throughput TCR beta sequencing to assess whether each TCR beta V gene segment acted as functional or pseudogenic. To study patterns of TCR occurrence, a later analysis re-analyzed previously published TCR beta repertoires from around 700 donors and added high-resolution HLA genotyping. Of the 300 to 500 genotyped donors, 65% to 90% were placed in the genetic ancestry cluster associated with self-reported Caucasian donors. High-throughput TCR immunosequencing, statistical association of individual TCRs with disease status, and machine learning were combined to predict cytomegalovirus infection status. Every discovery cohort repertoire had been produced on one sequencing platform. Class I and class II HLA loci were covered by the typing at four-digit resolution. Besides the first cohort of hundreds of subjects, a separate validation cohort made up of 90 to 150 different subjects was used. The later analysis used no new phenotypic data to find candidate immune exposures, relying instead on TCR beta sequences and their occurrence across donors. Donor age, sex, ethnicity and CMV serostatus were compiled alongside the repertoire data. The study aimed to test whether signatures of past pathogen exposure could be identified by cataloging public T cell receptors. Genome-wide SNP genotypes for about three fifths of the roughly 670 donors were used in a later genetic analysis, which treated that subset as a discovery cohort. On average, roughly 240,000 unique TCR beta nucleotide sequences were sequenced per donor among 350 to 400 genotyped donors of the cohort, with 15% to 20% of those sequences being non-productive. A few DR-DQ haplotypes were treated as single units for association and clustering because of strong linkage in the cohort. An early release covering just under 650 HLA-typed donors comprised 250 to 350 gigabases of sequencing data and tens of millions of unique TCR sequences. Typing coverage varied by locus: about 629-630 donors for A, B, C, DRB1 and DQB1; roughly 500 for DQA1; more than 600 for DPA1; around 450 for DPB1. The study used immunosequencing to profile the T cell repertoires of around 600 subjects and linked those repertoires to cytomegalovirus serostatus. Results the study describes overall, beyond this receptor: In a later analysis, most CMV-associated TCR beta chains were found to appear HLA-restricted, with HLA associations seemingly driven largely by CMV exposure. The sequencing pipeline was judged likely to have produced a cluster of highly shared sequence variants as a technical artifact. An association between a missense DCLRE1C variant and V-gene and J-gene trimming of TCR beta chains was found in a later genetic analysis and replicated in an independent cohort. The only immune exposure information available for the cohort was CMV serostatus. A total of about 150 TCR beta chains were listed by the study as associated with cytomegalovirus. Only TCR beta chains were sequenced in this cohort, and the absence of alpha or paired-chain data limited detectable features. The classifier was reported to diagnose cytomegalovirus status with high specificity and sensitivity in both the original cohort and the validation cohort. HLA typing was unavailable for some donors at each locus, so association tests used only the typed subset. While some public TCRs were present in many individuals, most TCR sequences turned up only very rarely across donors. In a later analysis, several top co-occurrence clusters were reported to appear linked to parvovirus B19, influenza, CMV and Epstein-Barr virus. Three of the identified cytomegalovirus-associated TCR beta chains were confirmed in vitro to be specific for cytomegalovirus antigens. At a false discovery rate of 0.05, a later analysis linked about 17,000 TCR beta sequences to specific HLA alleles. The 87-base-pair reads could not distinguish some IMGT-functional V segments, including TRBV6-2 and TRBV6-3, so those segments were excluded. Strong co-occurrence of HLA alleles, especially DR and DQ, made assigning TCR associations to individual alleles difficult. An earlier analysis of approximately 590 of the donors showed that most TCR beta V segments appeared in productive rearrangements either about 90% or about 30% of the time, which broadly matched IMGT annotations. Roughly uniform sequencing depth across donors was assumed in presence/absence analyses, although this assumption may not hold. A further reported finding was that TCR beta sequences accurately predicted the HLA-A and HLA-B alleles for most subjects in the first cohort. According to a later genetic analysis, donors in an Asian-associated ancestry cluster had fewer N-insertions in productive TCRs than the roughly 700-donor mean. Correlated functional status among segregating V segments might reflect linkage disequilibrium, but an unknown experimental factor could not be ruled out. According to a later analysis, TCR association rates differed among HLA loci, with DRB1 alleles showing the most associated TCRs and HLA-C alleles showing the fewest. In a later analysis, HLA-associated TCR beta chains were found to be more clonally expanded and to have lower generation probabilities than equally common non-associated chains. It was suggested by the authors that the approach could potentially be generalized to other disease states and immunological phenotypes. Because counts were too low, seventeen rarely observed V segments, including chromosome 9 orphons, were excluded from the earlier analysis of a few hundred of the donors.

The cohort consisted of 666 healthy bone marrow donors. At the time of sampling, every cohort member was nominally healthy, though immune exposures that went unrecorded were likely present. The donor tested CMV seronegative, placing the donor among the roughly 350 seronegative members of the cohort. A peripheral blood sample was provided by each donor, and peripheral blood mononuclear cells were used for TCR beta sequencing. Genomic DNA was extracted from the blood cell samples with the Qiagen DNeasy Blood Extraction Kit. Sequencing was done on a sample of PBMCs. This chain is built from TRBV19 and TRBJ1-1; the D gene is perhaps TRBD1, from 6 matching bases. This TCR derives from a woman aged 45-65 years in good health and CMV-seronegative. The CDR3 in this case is CASSPKSRTDTEAFF. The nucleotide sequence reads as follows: TGTGCCAGTAGTCCGAAGTCCCGGACAGACACTGAAGCTTTCTTT.